These 27 T cell receptor beta chains originate from one sample sequenced in a study of glioma-infiltrating T cells. Amplification of TCR alpha and beta CDR3 regions from RNA used iRepertoire nested multiplex PCR. TCRdb used MiXCR to reprocess the multiplex PCR reads, holding one entry per CDR3 protein. The table records fewer than 500,000 distinct CDR3 sequences, around 45% of them present only once. The sample taken for sequencing was glioma tissue, nonneoplastic brain tissue, or PBMCs (not recorded which). The receptors originated from a human donor with low-grade glioma or glioblastoma, undergoing nonglioma brain surgery, or in good health (not recorded which).

The chain is built from TRBV20-1 and TRBJ1-6; weak D call: TRBD1 (6 bases). V was trimmed by 6 bases and J by 6 bases, leaving 18 bases between them. This CDR3 is 15 amino acids long. Germline-derived CDR1 and CDR2 are DFQATT and SNEGSKA (reference sequence). The CDR3 sequence is CSAPEATGPNSPLHF. CDR3 bases: TGCAGTGCGCCCGAAGCGACAGGCCCTAATTCACCCCTCCACTTT.

This clonotype was observed many times. The chain carries TRBV20-1 and TRBJ1-2; TRBD1 matches 7 bases. V lost 3 bases, J lost 4 bases, and 2 bases stayed unmatched. In germline, CDR1 is DFQATT, CDR2 SNEGSKA (reference sequence). This CDR3 contains 12 residues. The CDR3 DNA sequence: TGCAGTGCTAGCGACAGGGTCTATGGCTACACCTTC. This translates into CSASDRVYGYTF.

This clonotype was seen only a few times. The rearrangement uses TRBV6-5 and TRBJ2-1; no clear D gene. The ends were cut back, 0 bases at V and 4 bases at J, with 10 bases in the middle. CDR3 length: 15 residues. In germline, CDR1 is MNHEY, CDR2 SVGAGI. As DNA, the CDR3 is TGTGCCAGCAGTTACTCGCGAGGCGCTTACAATGAGCAGTTCTTC. Amino acid sequence: CASSYSRGAYNEQFF.

This clonotype was counted ten times or more. J is TRBJ2-1 and V is TRBV27, with unresolved D. The CDR3 totals 14 residues. Deletions cut 5 bases from V and 2 bases from J, with 10 bases between. Germline CDR1 reads MNHEY; CDR2 reads SMNVEV (reference sequence). The CDR3 protein is CASSPGNTYNEQFF. The CDR3 region has the DNA TGTGCCAGCAGTCCCGGCAATACCTACAATGAGCAGTTCTTC.

This clonotype showed up just a few times. The rearrangement joins TRBV12-3 or TRBV12-4 to TRBJ2-1; D is undetermined. V dropped 3 bases and J dropped 4 bases, with 10 bases sitting between them. The CDR3 loop spans 14 amino acids. In DNA form, the CDR3 reads TGTGCCAGCAGTTTGGAGATGGTGTACAATGAGCAGTTCTTC. It specifies CASSLEMVYNEQFF.

This clonotype was observed a few times. The V and J genes are TRBV7-2 and TRBJ2-1; unclear D gene. There are 15 residues in the CDR3. Germline V gene sequence: CDR1 SGHTA, CDR2 FQGNSA. The germline V and J ends were trimmed by 5 bases and 6 bases, with 17 bases remaining between them. CDR3 residues: CASSPVLGSGNEQFF. Written as DNA, the CDR3 is TGTGCCAGCAGCCCGGTATTGGGGTCGGGCAATGAGCAGTTCTTC.

The chain links TRBV7-3 to TRBJ2-1, with 9 bases aligning to TRBD2. This CDR3 has 17 amino acids. The junction had 9 bases not matched to a gene; V was cut back by 1 base and J by 5 bases. Germline loops: CDR1 SGHTA, CDR2 FQGTGA. The CDR3 nucleotides are TGTGCCAGCAGCTTAATGGCGGGAGGGTACCTAAACAATGAGCAGTTCTTC. It encodes CASSLMAGGYLNNEQFF.

Notes on this clonotype: This may be a read error: a much more frequent sequence differs by one nucleotide. The chain couples TRBV7-2 to TRBJ2-3; 10 positions agree with TRBD2. Per germline, CDR1 SGHTA and CDR2 FQGNSA. V was pared by 3 bases and J by 5 bases, with 5 bases of the junction left unmatched. The CDR3 sequence is 15 residues long. This CDR3 reads CASSLTSGRIDTQYF. The CDR3 nucleotides are TGTGCCAGCAGCTTGACTAGCGGGCGCATAGATACGCAGTATTTT.

The chain is built from TRBV4-1 and TRBJ2-1, with 7 bases lining up with TRBD1. The CDR3 runs 16 residues. Germline V lookup: CDR1 MGHRA, CDR2 YSYEKL. The trim removed 5 bases at V and 0 bases at J, leaving 7 bases unmatched. The CDR3 spells CASSSTGVPSYNEQFF. The CDR3 DNA is TGCGCCAGCAGCTCAACAGGGGTTCCCTCCTACAATGAGCAGTTCTTC.

The chain uses TRBV20-1 and TRBJ2-1; 15 nucleotides agree with TRBD2. Germline loops: CDR1 DFQATT, CDR2 SNEGSKA (reference sequence). The CDR3 loop spans 18 amino acids. V shed 5 bases, J shed 10 bases, and the junction held 18 bases outside the gene matches. Written as DNA, the CDR3 is TGCAGTGCTCGCTGGACTAGCGGGAGGGGAGGGGAGAGCAAGGAGCAGTTCTTC. It encodes CSARWTSGRGGESKEQFF.

Ten or more counts support this clonotype. The V gene is TRBV6-1, the J gene TRBJ2-1; 10 bases map to TRBD2. Looked up from germline, CDR1 is MNHNS and CDR2 is SASEGT. V shed 5 bases, J shed 7 bases, and the junction held 11 bases outside the gene matches. CDR3 length: 16 amino acids. CDR3 region: CASSPSLAGVSNEQFF. CDR3 sequence (DNA): TGTGCCAGCAGTCCTTCCCTAGCGGGAGTAAGTAATGAGCAGTTCTTC.

Worth noting for this clonotype: Lacking the conserved final phenylalanine or tryptophan, this CDR3 likely reflects a read error. The genes are TRBV7-9 and TRBJ1-2; D is undetermined. V was pared by 0 bases and J by 4 bases, with 12 bases between. The V gene's germline CDR1 is SEHNR and CDR2 FQNEAQ (reference sequence). The CDR3 runs to 15 residues. In DNA, the CDR3 is TGTGCCAGCAGCTTAGCGCGGACCGGAGTCTATGGCTACACCTTA. Translating gives CASSLARTGVYGYTL.

The rearrangement links TRBV28 to TRBJ1-6; D call uncertain. Trimming took 2 bases from V and 5 from J, leaving 13 bases between them. The CDR3 extends over 16 amino acids. In germline, CDR1 is MDHEN, CDR2 SYDVKM. CDR3 nucleotides: TGTGCCAGCAGTTTAGCGGGCCGCCGAAATAATTCACCCCTCCACTTT. Encoded protein: CASSLAGRRNNSPLHF.

The V gene is TRBV5-1, the J gene TRBJ2-3; D possibly corresponds to TRBD2 (6 bases). V lost 0 bases, J lost 5 bases, and 13 bases lay in between. The length of the CDR3 is 15 residues. In germline, CDR1 is SGHRS, CDR2 YFSETQ. CDR3 residues: CASSLGSGAGDTQYF. In DNA form, the CDR3 reads TGCGCCAGCAGCTTGGGTTCGGGAGCCGGAGATACGCAGTATTTT.

There are many counts of this clonotype. The chain links TRBV27 to TRBJ1-5, with D possibly TRBD1 on 6 matching bases. The V and J ends lost 5 bases and 5 bases respectively, with 16 bases between them. The CDR3 contains 15 residues. CDR1 is MNHEY, CDR2 SMNVEV, per germline (reference sequence). The CDR3 DNA follows: TGTGCCAGCAGTCCCCGAGGGAGGGGGGATCAGCCCCAGCATTTT. Encoded protein: CASSPRGRGDQPQHF.

This clonotype has only a few counts. J is TRBJ2-1 and V is TRBV4-1, with a weak D call TRBD1 (5 bases). Trimming took off 1 base at V and 9 bases at J, with 16 bases between the two ends. The CDR3 runs 15 residues. The germline gives CDR1 MGHRA, CDR2 YSYEKL. The CDR3 reads CASSQAGLGRGEQFF. As DNA, the CDR3 is TGCGCCAGCAGCCAAGCAGGCTTGGGTAGGGGTGAGCAGTTCTTC.

The chain employs TRBV28 and TRBJ2-1; 8 bases fit TRBD2. Germline V CDR1 and CDR2: MDHEN, SYDVKM. The CDR3 totals 17 residues. V lost 7 bases and J lost 7; bases outside the gene matches: 18. In DNA, the CDR3 is TGTGCCAGCACTTACACGCGGACTAGCCCCGTCACTAATGAGCAGTTCTTC. Translating gives CASTYTRTSPVTNEQFF.

This clonotype was seen a few times. V and J are TRBV20-1 and TRBJ2-5; no reliable D call. Trimming stripped 3 bases from V and 2 bases from J, with 10 bases between. Germline-derived CDR1 and CDR2 are DFQATT and SNEGSKA (reference sequence). This CDR3 region has 13 residues. The CDR3 here is CSASLLPQETQYF. The CDR3 nucleotides read TGCAGTGCTAGTTTACTACCGCAAGAGACCCAGTACTTC.

This clonotype was observed many times. V is TRBV12-3 or TRBV12-4 and J is TRBJ2-1; a possible D gene is TRBD2 (6 bases). The V gene lost 0 bases and the J gene lost 9 bases, with 15 bases spanning the gap. The CDR3 totals 15 residues. The chain's CDR3 is CASSLARTTSTEQFF. The DNA of the CDR3 is TGTGCCAGCAGTTTAGCAAGGACTACTTCAACTGAGCAGTTCTTC.

This clonotype was seen a few times. The rearrangement uses TRBV12-3 or TRBV12-4 and TRBJ2-7; 7 nucleotides line up with TRBD1. The CDR3 covers 12 residues. V was pared by 7 bases and J by 6 bases, with 6 bases of the junction left unmatched. The CDR3 reads CASTRTGFEQYF. The CDR3 DNA is TGTGCCAGCACACGGACAGGTTTCGAGCAGTACTTC.

This clonotype was detected many times. The V and J genes are TRBV20-1 and TRBJ2-1; D is undetermined. The germline gives CDR1 DFQATT, CDR2 SNEGSKA (reference sequence). The CDR3 covers 11 residues. The V gene lost 2 bases and the J gene lost 4 bases, with 3 bases spanning the gap. CDR3 loop: CSARWYNEQFF. CDR3 DNA: TGCAGTGCTAGATGGTACAATGAGCAGTTCTTC.

The chain employs TRBV28 and TRBJ1-6, with TRBD1 as a possible D gene (6 bases). Germline assignment: CDR1 MDHEN and CDR2 SYDVKM. Trimming took 6 bases from V and 3 from J, leaving 12 bases between them. CDR3 length: 15 amino acids. The CDR3 DNA is TGTGCCAGCAGAGGGGGGGGCTTCTATAATTCACCCCTCCACTTT. This codes for CASRGGGFYNSPLHF.

Here the CDR3 DNA reads TGTGCCAGCACGAGGAGCGGCGGCTACACCTTC. Translating it yields CASTRSGGYTF. This chain uses TRBV2 with TRBJ1-2, with D unresolved. Germline loops: CDR1 SNHLY, CDR2 FYNNEI. The CDR3 contains 11 residues. V was trimmed by 7 bases and J by 8 bases, leaving 11 bases between them.

The V and J genes are TRBV4-1 and TRBJ2-7; TRBD2 matches at 8 bases. The germline V gene has CDR1 MGHRA and CDR2 YSYEKL. The CDR3 spans 14 residues. J was trimmed by 4 bases and V by 4 bases; bases with no gene match: 6. DNA of the CDR3: TGCGCCAGCAGCCCGGCAAAGCGGGAGTACGAGCAGTACTTC. Translated: CASSPAKREYEQYF.

V gene TRBV29-1 combines with J gene TRBJ2-3; D possibly corresponds to TRBD2 (5 bases). V was pared by 6 bases and J by 0 bases, with 7 bases between. CDR1 is SQVTM and CDR2 is ANQGSEA in the germline V gene. There are 12 residues in the CDR3. The CDR3 DNA reads as TGCAGCGTGAGCGGAAGCACAGATACGCAGTATTTT. Translating gives CSVSGSTDTQYF.

The chain employs TRBV15 and TRBJ1-2; D unresolved. The germline CDR1 and CDR2 sequences are LNHNV and YYDKDF (reference sequence). V shed 1 base and J shed 10 bases, with 16 bases lying between them. The CDR3 length is 14 residues. In nucleotides, the CDR3 is TGTGCCACCAGCAGAGTTGCAGTAGGCTATAACTACACCTTC. It yields the protein CATSRVAVGYNYTF.

This clonotype was recorded many times. This rearrangement joins TRBV27 to TRBJ2-7; D is uncertain. Between the trimmed V and J ends, which lost 5 bases and 0 bases, there was a span of 11 bases. The germline gives CDR1 MNHEY, CDR2 SMNVEV (reference sequence). This CDR3 region has 14 residues. The CDR3 DNA sequence: TGTGCCAGCAGTCCGCGACTGAGCTCCTACGAGCAGTACTTC. Protein: CASSPRLSSYEQYF.